These 20 T cell receptor beta chains share one sample of origin, sequenced in a study of blood T cell repertoires in COVID-19. Assay used: immunoSEQ multiplex PCR; TCRdb lists only in-frame clones, some missing. The sample yields 9,000 or so clones, 80% seen once. Source material: peripheral blood. These receptors were collected from a man in his 70s with active COVID-19.

The chain recombines TRBV4-3 with TRBJ1-2; maybe TRBD1 (6 bases). Trimming pared 0 bases from V and 8 bases from J, leaving 19 bases between. Germline V gene sequence: CDR1 LGHNA, CDR2 YSLEER. There are 16 residues in the CDR3. The CDR3: CASSQERGGAAVGYTF. The CDR3 region has the DNA TGCGCCAGCAGCCAAGAACGTGGGGGCGCGGCAGTCGGCTACACCTTC.

This sequence joins TRBV6-5 and TRBJ1-2, with D perhaps matching TRBD1 (5 bases). CDR1 and CDR2 (germline): MNHEY, SVGAGI. The V and J ends lost 5 bases and 5 bases respectively, with 9 bases between them. The CDR3 runs to 12 residues. In DNA form, the CDR3 reads TGTGCCAGCAGTAAAACAGGATATGGCTACACCTTC. This encodes CASSKTGYGYTF.

This chain links TRBV28 with TRBJ1-5; D uncertain. Trimming cost V 6 bases and J 4 bases, with 10 bases left between them. The CDR3 is 13 residues long. Per germline, CDR1 MDHEN and CDR2 SYDVKM. The CDR3 region is CASRVTSNQPQHF. The CDR3 DNA sequence: TGTGCCAGCAGAGTGACAAGTAATCAGCCCCAGCATTTT.

The gene calls are TRBV2 and TRBJ2-1, with D perhaps matching TRBD2 (5 bases). The germline V and J ends were trimmed by 5 bases and 6 bases, with 8 bases remaining between them. Germline assignment: CDR1 SNHLY and CDR2 FYNNEI. The CDR3 has 12 residues. The CDR3 DNA reads as TGTGCCAGCAGTCGGGGTCCCAATGAGCAGTTCTTC. Its translation is CASSRGPNEQFF.

In this sample, this clone turned up once. The chain links TRBV9 to TRBJ2-3, with D perhaps TRBD2 (5 bases). CDR1 is SGDLS and CDR2 is YYNGEE in the germline V gene. The CDR3 consists of 16 residues. V gave up 0 bases and J gave up 4 bases, with 15 bases separating them. This CDR3 is CASSVGVSATADTQYF. The CDR3 nucleotides are TGTGCCAGCAGCGTAGGAGTTAGCGCGACGGCAGATACGCAGTATTTT.

V and J are TRBV24-1 and TRBJ2-3; 8 bases fit TRBD1. CDR1 and CDR2 (germline): KGHDR, SFDVKD. This CDR3 is 12 amino acids long. The CDR3 bases are TGTGCTTCCAGGGGGCCGGGGGATACGCAGTATTTT. Protein: CASRGPGDTQYF.

The gene calls are TRBV2 and TRBJ2-1, with 8 positions matching TRBD1. The CDR3 extends over 17 amino acids. CDR1 and CDR2 from the germline V gene are SNHLY and FYNNEI. Trimming cost V 6 bases and J 7 bases; bases outside gene matches: 17. CDR3 sequence: CASRKKTGTGGFNEQFF. The CDR3 coding sequence is TGTGCCAGCAGAAAAAAAACCGGGACAGGTGGTTTTAATGAGCAGTTCTTC.

J is TRBJ2-1 and V is TRBV7-9; 15 bases are shared with TRBD2. The V gene's germline CDR1 is SEHNR and CDR2 FQNEAQ (reference sequence). V gave up 3 bases and J gave up 0 bases; unmatched junction bases: 6. This CDR3 has 19 residues. The CDR3 region has the DNA TGTGCCAGCAGCTTGGGGACTAGCGGGAGGACAAGCTCCTACAATGAGCAGTTCTTC. Residues: CASSLGTSGRTSSYNEQFF.

V gene TRBV18 combines with J gene TRBJ2-7, with D perhaps matching TRBD1 (6 bases). Germline V CDR1 and CDR2: KGHSH, LQKENI. Trimming took off 0 bases at V and 6 bases at J, with 21 bases between the two ends. CDR3 length equals 17 residues. CDR3 in amino acids: CASSPPPRFLDRPEQYF. The CDR3 DNA sequence: TGTGCCAGCTCACCACCCCCTCGGTTTCTGGACAGACCCGAGCAGTACTTC.

This clone was picked up a small number of times. The chain is built from TRBV4-2 and TRBJ2-7; D is uncertain. Germline V lookup: CDR1 LGHNA, CDR2 YNFKEQ. The CDR3 contains 12 residues. Trimming removed 4 bases from V and 3 bases from J, with 7 bases in between. The CDR3, as DNA: TGTGCCAGCAGCCGCGATTTCTACGAGCAGTACTTC. It encodes CASSRDFYEQYF.

This clone was observed a single time. V and J are TRBV28 and TRBJ2-2; TRBD1 might be the D (5 bases). V lost 1 base and J 4 bases, leaving 13 bases between the germline ends. This CDR3 spans 16 amino acids. From germline, CDR1 is MDHEN and CDR2 SYDVKM. In nucleotides, the CDR3 is TGTGCCAGCAGTTTATATCTGGGGCTGGTCACCGGGGAGCTGTTTTTT. Translated: CASSLYLGLVTGELFF. The full variable domain, in which reference TRBV28 and TRBJ2-2 provide the parts outside the CDR3, is DVKVTQSSRYLVKRTGEKVFLECVQDMDHENMFWYRQDPGLGLRLIYFSYDVKMKEKGDIPEGYSVSREKKERFSLILESASTNQTSMYLCASSLYLGLVTGELFFGEGSRLTVL.

The V and J genes are TRBV9 and TRBJ2-4; D is possibly TRBD2 (6 bases). The CDR3 consists of 16 residues. V dropped 0 bases and J dropped 7 bases, with 17 bases sitting between them. Germline CDR1 SGDLS, CDR2 YYNGEE. CDR3 nucleotide sequence: TGTGCCAGCAGCGTAGGGGCTGACGCGGGGATGAACATTCAGTACTTC. The encoded protein is CASSVGADAGMNIQYF.

The chain recombines TRBV6-5 with TRBJ1-6; TRBD1 is a possible D gene (5 bases). Germline V CDR1 and CDR2: MNHEY, SVGAGI. With 11 bases removed from V and 2 bases from J, the gap between germline ends came to 13 bases. This CDR3 has 14 amino acids. CDR3 coding DNA: TGTGCCCCCCGGGGGGGACCCTATAATTCACCCCTCCACTTT. Residues: CAPRGGPYNSPLHF.

The chain employs TRBV7-9 and TRBJ2-7; weak D call: TRBD1 (5 bases). The CDR3 has 12 amino acids. Germline V gene sequence: CDR1 SEHNR, CDR2 FQNEAQ (reference sequence). Trimming left V 5 bases short and J 5 bases short, with 10 bases between. CDR3 nucleotide sequence: TGTGCCAGCAGCCCAGGGTTTGACGAGCAGTACTTC. Translating gives CASSPGFDEQYF.

The chain recombines TRBV4-2 with TRBJ2-1; D may be TRBD2 (5 bases). CDR3 length equals 16 residues. Trimming left V 3 bases short and J 0 bases short, with 12 bases between. Germline CDR1 reads LGHNA; CDR2 reads YNFKEQ. The CDR3, as DNA: TGTGCCAGCAGCCACACCCCAGCGGTCTCCTACAATGAGCAGTTCTTC. It specifies CASSHTPAVSYNEQFF.

The rearrangement joins TRBV7-5 to TRBJ2-7; TRBD2, the table's D call, was not compared with the DNA. TRBV7-5 is noted as a pseudogene. The CDR3 totals 16 residues. The CDR3 region has the DNA TGTGCCAGAAGCTCCCCTAATAGCGGGAGGGACTACGAGCAGTACTTC. It specifies CARSSPNSGRDYEQYF.

The sample holds a few counts of this clone. This chain uses TRBV5-4 with TRBJ2-7; possibly TRBD2 for D (5 bases). Between the trimmed V and J ends, which lost 4 bases and 3 bases, there was a span of 17 bases. This CDR3 region has 15 residues. Germline loops: CDR1 SGHNT, CDR2 YYREEE (reference sequence). Here the CDR3 DNA reads TGTGCCAGCAGCGACTGGAGAGGGCAGAACTACGAGCAGTACTTC. It translates to CASSDWRGQNYEQYF. Based on the CDR3 plus reference TRBV5-4 and TRBJ2-7, the full variable domain is ETGVTQSPTHLIKTRGQQVTLRCSSQSGHNTVSWYQQALGQGPQFIFQYYREEENGRGNFPPRFSGLQFPNYSSELNVNALELDDSALYLCASSDWRGQNYEQYFGPGTRLTVT.

In its sample, this clone was seen once. J is TRBJ1-2 and V is TRBV20-1; D remains unclear. Germline V gene sequence: CDR1 DFQATT, CDR2 SNEGSKA (reference sequence). The CDR3 has 13 amino acids. Deletions cut 3 bases from V and 0 bases from J, with 8 bases between. CDR3 sequence (DNA): TGCAGTGCTAGTCTTCCAGCTAACTATGGCTACACCTTC. Translation gives CSASLPANYGYTF.

The V gene is TRBV5-6, the J gene TRBJ2-5, with unresolved D. Per the germline V gene, CDR1 is SGHDT and CDR2 is YYEEEE. The CDR3 is 11 amino acids. Trimming took off 2 bases at V and 5 bases at J, with 4 bases between the two ends. CDR3 in amino acids: CASSFEETQYF. In DNA form, the CDR3 reads TGTGCCAGCAGCTTCGAGGAGACCCAGTACTTC.

The chain couples TRBV21-1 to TRBJ1-1; the table assigns TRBD1, which was not confirmed against the DNA. TRBV21-1 is a known pseudogene. The CDR3 has 15 residues. The CDR3 sequence is CASSTNQGQNTEAFF. Written as DNA, the CDR3 is TGTGCCAGCAGCACGAACCAGGGACAGAACACTGAAGCTTTCTTT.